The present T cell receptor (beta chain) was sequenced within a study of OX40 agonist ivuxolimab in advanced cancers. The data were produced by immunoSEQ multiplex PCR, yet TCRdb's version contains in-frame clones alone and is incomplete. The data hold approximately 68,000 clones, with around 91% observed a single time. With V trimmed by 7 bases and J by 2 bases, 4 bases remained unmatched. In germline, CDR1 is SGHRS, CDR2 YFSETQ. The CDR3 has 15 residues. The sample holds one count of this clone. V and J are TRBV5-1 and TRBJ2-5, with 14 bases that match TRBD2. The receptor comes from an adult with an advanced solid tumor such as melanoma, head and neck, liver or kidney cancer. The sample in question was CD4+ or CD8+ T cells sorted from blood, obtained in a trial of the OX40 agonist ivuxolimab. The CDR3 protein is CASGRLAGGQETQYF. The CDR3 DNA is TGCGCCAGCGGAAGACTAGCGGGGGGGCAAGAGACCCAGTACTTC.